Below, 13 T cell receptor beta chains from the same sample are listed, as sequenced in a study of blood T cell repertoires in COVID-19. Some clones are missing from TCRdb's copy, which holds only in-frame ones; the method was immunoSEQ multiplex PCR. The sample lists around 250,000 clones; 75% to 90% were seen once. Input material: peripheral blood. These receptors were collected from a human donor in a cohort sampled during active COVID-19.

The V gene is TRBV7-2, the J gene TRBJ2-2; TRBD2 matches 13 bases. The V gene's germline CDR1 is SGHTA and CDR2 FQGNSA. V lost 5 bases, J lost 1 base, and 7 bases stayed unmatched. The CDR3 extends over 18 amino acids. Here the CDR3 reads CASSLTSGRAWNTGELFF. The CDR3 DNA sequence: TGTGCCAGCAGCCTTACTAGCGGGAGGGCCTGGAACACCGGGGAGCTGTTTTTT.

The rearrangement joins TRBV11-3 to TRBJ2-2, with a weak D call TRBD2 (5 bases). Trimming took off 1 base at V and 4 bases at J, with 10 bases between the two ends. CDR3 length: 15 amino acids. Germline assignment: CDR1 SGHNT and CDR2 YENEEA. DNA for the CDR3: TGTGCCAGCAGCTTAGGGGGAGTCAGCACCGGGGAGCTGTTTTTT. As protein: CASSLGGVSTGELFF. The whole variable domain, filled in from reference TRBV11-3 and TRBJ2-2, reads EAGVVQSPRYKIIEKKQPVAFWCNPISGHNTLYWYLQNLGQGPELLIRYENEEAVDDSQLPKDRFSAERLKGVDSTLKIQPAELGDSAVYLCASSLGGVSTGELFFGEGSRLTVL.

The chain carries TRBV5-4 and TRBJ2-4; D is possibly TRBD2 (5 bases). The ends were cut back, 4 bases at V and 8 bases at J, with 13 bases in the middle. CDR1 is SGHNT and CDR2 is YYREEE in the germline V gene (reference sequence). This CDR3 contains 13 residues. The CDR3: CASSPTMGDIQYF. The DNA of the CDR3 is TGTGCCAGCAGCCCGACAATGGGAGACATTCAGTACTTC.

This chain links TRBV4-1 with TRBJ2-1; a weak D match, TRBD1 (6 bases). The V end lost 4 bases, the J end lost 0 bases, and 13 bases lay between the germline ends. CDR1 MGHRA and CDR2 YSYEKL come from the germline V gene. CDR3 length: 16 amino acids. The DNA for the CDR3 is TGCGCCAGCAGCCCGGACAGTGGAAGCTCCTACAATGAGCAGTTCTTC. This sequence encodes CASSPDSGSSYNEQFF.

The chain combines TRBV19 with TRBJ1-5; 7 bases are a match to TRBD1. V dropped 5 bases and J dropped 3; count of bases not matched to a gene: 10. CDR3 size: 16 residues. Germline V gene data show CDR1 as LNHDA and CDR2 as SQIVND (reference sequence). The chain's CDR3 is CASSRRDREINQPQHF. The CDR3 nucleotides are TGTGCCAGTAGTCGAAGGGACAGAGAAATCAATCAGCCCCAGCATTTT. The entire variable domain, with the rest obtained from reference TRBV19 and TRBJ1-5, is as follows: DGGITQSPKYLFRKEGQNVTLSCEQNLNHDAMYWYRQDPGQGLRLIYYSQIVNDFQKGDIAEGYSVSREKKESFPLTVTSAQKNPTAFYLCASSRRDREINQPQHFGDGTRLSIL.

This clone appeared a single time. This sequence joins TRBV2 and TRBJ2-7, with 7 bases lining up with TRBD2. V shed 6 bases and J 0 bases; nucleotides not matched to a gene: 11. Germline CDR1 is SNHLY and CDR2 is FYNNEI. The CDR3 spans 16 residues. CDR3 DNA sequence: TGTGCCAGCAGCGTAAACCAGCGGGGAAGCTCCTACGAGCAGTACTTC. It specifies CASSVNQRGSSYEQYF.

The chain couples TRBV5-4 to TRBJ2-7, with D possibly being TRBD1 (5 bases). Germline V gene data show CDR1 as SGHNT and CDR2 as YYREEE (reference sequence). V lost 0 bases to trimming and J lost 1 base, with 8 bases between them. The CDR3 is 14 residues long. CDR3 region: CASSLDRISYEQYF. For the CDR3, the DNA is TGTGCCAGCAGCTTGGACAGGATTTCCTACGAGCAGTACTTC.

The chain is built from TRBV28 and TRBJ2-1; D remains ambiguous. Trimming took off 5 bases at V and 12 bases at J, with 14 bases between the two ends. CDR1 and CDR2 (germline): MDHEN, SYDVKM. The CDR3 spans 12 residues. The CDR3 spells CASSPGFVGQFF. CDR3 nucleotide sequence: TGTGCCAGCAGTCCCGGTTTTGTTGGGCAGTTCTTC.

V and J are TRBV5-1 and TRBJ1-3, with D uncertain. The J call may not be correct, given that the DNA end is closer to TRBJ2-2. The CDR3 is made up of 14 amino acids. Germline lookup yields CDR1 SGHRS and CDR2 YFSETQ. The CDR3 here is CASSGAANTGELFF. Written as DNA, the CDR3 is TGCGCCAGCAGCGGCGCAGCGAACACCGGGGAGCTGTTTTTT.

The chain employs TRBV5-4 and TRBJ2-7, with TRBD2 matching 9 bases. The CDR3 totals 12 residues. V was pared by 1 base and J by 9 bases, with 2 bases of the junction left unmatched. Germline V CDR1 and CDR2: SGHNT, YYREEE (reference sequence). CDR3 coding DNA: TGTGCCAGCAGCTTGAATAGCGGGAGGCAGTACTTC. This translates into CASSLNSGRQYF.

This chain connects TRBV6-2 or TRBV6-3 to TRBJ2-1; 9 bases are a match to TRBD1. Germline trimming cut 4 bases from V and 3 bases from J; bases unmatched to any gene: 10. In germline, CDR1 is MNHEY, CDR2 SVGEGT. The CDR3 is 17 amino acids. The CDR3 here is CASSSILGQGGYNEQFF. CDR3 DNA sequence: TGTGCCAGCAGTTCTATTCTGGGACAGGGCGGCTACAATGAGCAGTTCTTC.

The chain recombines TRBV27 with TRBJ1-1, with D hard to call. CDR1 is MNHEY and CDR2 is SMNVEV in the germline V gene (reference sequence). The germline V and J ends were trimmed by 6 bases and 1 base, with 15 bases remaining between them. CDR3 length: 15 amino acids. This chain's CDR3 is CASSAGREANTEAFF. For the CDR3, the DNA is TGTGCCAGCAGCGCCGGGAGGGAGGCGAACACTGAAGCTTTCTTT.

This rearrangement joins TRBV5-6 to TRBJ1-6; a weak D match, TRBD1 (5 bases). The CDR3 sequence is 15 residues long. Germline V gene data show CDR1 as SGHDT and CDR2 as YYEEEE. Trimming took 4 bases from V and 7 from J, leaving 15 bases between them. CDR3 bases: TGTGCCAGCAGCCGACGGACACCTTACAATTCACCCCTCCACTTT. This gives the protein CASSRRTPYNSPLHF.